This T cell receptor (beta chain) was identified during a study of PD-1 blockade in classical Hodgkin lymphoma. Note on this clone: Other nucleotide sequences from this sample produce the same CDR3.

Data came from immunoSEQ multiplex PCR; TCRdb stores just in-frame clones and leaves some out. The table lists tens of thousands of clones, 70% to 80% of them singletons. Trimming pared 0 bases from V and 0 bases from J, leaving 7 bases between. The CDR3 is 15 residues long. Germline loops: CDR1 MNHNS, CDR2 SASEGT. Each and every patient relapsed after autologous stem cell transplantation, and patients got differing brentuximab vedotin exposure. The J gene is TRBJ2-3, the V gene TRBV6-1; the D is unclear. The receptor's source is a human donor with classical Hodgkin lymphoma. The sample here was peripheral blood mononuclear cells (PBMCs), taken before the second cycle of nivolumab. The CDR3 bases are TGTGCCAGCAGTGAAGCTCCGGCGAGCACAGATACGCAGTATTTT. Residues: CASSEAPASTDTQYF.